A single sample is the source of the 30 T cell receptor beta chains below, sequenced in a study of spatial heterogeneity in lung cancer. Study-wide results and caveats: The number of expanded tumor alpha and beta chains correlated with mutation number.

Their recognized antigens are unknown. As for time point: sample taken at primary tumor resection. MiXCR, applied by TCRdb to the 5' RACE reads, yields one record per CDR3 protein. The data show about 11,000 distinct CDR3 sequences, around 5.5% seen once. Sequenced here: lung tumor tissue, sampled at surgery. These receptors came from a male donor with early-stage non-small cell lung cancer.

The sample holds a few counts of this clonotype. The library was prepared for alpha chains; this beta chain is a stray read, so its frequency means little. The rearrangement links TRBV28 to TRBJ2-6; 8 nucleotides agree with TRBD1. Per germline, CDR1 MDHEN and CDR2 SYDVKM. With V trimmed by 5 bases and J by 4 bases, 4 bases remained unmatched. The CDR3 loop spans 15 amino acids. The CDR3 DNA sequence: TGTGCCAGCAGTGCCCAGGGGGCAGGGGCCAACGTCCTGACTTTC. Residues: CASSAQGAGANVLTF.

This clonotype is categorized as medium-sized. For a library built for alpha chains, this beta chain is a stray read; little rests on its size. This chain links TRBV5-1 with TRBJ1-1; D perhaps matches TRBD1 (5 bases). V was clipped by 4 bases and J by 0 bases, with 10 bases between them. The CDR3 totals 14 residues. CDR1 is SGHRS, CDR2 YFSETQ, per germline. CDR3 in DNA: TGCGCCAGCAGCCGACAGACCCTGAACACTGAAGCTTTCTTT. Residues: CASSRQTLNTEAFF.

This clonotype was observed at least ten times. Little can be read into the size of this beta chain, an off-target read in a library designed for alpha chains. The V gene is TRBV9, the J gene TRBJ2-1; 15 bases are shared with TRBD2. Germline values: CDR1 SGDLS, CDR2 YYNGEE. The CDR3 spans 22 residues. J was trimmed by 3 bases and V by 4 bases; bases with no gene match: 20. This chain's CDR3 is CASSSTTGGWTSGRVSYNEQFF. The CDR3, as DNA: TGTGCCAGCAGCTCCACGACAGGGGGATGGACTAGCGGGAGGGTCAGCTACAATGAGCAGTTCTTC.

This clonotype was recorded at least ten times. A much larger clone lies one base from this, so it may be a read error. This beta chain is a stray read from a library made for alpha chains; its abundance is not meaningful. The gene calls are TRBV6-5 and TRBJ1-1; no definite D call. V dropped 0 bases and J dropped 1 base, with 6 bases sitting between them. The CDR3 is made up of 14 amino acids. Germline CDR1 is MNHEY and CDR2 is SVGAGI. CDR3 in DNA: TGTGCCAGCAGTTACTCGTCCAGGAACACTGAAGCTTTCTTT. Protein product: CASSYSSRNTEAFF.

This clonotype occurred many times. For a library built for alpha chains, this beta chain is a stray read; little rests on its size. In nucleotides, the CDR3 is TGTGCCAGCGGGCCCGGCGGGGATACGCAGTATTTT. Protein product: CASGPGGDTQYF. The chain has TRBV28 and TRBJ2-3, with D possibly matching TRBD2 (5 bases). Looked up from germline, CDR1 is MDHEN and CDR2 is SYDVKM. This CDR3 is built from 12 residues. Trimming removed 8 bases from V and 6 bases from J, with 12 bases in between. The variable domain in full, completed from reference TRBV28 and TRBJ2-3, reads DVKVTQSSRYLVKRTGEKVFLECVQDMDHENMFWYRQDPGLGLRLIYFSYDVKMKEKGDIPEGYSVSREKKERFSLILESASTNQTSMYLCASGPGGDTQYFGPGTRLTVL.

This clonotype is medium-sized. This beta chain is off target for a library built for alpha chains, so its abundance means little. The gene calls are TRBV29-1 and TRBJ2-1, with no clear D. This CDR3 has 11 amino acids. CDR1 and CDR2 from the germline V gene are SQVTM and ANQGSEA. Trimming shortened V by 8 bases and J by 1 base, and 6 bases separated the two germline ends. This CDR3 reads CSTESYNEQFF. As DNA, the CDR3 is TGCAGCACCGAGTCCTACAATGAGCAGTTCTTC.

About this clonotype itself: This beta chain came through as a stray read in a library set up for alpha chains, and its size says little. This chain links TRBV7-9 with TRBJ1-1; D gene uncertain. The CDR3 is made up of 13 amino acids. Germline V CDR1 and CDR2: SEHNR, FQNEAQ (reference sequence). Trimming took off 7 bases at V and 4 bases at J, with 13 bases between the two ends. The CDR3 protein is CASTPPLRTEAFF. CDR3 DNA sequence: TGTGCCAGCACCCCGCCCCTGCGCACTGAAGCTTTCTTT.

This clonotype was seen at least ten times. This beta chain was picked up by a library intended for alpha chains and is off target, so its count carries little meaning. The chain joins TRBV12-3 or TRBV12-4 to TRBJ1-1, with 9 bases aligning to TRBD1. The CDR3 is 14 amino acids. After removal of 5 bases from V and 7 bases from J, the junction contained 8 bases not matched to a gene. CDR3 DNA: TGTGCCAGCAGTATTACAGGGGGCGGGAATGAAGCTTTCTTT. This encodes CASSITGGGNEAFF.

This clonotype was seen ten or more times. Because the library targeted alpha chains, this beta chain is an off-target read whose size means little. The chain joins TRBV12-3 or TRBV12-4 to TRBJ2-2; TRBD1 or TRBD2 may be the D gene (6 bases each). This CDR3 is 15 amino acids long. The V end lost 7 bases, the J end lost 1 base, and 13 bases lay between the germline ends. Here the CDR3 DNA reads TGTGCCAGCATCCGGGGGCGTCAGAACACCGGGGAGCTGTTTTTT. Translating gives CASIRGRQNTGELFF.

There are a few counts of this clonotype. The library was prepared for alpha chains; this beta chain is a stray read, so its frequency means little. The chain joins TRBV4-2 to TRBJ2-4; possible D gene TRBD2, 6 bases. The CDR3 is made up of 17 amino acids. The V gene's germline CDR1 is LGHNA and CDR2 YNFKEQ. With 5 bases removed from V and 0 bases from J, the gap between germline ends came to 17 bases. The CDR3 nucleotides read TGTGCCAGCAGCGCCTCAGCGGGTCCGTTAGCCAAAAACATTCAGTACTTC. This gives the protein CASSASAGPLAKNIQYF.

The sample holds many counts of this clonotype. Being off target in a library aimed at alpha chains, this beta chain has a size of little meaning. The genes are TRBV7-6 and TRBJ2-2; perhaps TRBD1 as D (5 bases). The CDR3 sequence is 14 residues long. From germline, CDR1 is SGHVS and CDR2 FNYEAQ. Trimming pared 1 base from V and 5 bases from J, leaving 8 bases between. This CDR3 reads CASSLEAGTGELFF. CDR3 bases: TGTGCCAGCAGCTTAGAAGCAGGGACCGGGGAGCTGTTTTTT. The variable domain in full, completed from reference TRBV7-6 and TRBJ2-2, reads GAGVSQSPRYKVTKRGQDVALRCDPISGHVSLYWYRQALGQGPEFLTYFNYEAQQDKSGLPNDRFSAERPEGSISTLTIQRTEQRDSAMYRCASSLEAGTGELFFGEGSRLTVL.

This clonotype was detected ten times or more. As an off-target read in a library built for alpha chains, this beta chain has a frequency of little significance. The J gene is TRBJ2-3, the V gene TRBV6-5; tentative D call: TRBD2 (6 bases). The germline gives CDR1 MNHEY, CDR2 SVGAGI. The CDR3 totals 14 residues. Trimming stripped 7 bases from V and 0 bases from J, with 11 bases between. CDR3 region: CASTAGLSTDTQYF. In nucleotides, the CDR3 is TGTGCCAGCACCGCGGGACTTAGCACAGATACGCAGTATTTT.

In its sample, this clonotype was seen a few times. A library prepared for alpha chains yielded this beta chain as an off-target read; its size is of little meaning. CDR3 sequence (DNA): TGTGCCAGCAGCAGTCGTGGTTCTAACTATGGCTACACCTTC. Its translation: CASSSRGSNYGYTF. The rearrangement uses TRBV11-2 and TRBJ1-2; D is undetermined. Germline CDR1 SGHAT, CDR2 FQNNGV. The CDR3 consists of 14 residues. Trimming cost V 5 bases and J 0 bases, with 10 bases left between them.

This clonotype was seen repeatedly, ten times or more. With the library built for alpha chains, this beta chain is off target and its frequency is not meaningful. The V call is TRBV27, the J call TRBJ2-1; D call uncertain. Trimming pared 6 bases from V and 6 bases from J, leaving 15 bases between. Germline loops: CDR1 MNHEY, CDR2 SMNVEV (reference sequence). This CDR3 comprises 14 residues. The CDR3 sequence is CASRVSGSFNEQFF. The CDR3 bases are TGTGCCAGCAGAGTCTCCGGAAGCTTCAATGAGCAGTTCTTC.

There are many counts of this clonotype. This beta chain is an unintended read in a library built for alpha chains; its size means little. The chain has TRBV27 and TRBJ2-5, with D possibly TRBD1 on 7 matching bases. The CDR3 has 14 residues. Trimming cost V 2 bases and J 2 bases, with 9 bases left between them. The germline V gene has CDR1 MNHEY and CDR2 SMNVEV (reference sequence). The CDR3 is CASSLAGQQETQYF. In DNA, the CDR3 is TGTGCCAGCAGTTTAGCGGGACAGCAAGAGACCCAGTACTTC.

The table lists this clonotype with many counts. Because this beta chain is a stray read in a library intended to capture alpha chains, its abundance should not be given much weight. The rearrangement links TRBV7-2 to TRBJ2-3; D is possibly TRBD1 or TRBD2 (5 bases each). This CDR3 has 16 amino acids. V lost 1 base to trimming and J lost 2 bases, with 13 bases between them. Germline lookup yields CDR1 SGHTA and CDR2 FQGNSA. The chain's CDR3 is CASSLVVTGPTDTQYF. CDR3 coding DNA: TGTGCCAGCAGCTTAGTAGTAACGGGGCCCACAGATACGCAGTATTTT.

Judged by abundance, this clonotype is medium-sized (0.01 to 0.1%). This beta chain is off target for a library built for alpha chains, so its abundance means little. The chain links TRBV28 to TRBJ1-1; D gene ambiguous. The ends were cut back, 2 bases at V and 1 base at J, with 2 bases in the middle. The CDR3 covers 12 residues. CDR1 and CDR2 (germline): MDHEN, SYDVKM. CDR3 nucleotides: TGTGCCAGCAGTTTACAGAACACTGAAGCTTTCTTT. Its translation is CASSLQNTEAFF.

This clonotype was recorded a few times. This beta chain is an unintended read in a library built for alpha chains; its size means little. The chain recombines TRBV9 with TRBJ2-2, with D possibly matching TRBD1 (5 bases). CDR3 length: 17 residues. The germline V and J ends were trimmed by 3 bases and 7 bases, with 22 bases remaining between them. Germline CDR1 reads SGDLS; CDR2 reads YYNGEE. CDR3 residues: CASSATTPIQGIGELFF. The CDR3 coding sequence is TGTGCCAGCAGCGCCACGACGCCGATTCAGGGAATCGGGGAGCTGTTTTTT.

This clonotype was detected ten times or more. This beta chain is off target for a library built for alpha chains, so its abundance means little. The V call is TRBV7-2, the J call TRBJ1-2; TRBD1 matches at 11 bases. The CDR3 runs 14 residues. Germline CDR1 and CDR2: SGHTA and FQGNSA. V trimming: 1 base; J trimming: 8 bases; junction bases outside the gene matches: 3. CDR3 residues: CASSLVDRGQGYTF. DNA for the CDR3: TGTGCCAGCAGCTTAGTGGACAGGGGGCAGGGCTACACCTTC.

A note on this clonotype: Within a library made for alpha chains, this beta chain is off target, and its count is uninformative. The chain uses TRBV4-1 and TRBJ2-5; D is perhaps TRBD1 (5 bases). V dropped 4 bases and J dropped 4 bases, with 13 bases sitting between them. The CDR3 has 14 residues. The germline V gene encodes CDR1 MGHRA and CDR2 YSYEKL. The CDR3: CASSLTQGSETQYF. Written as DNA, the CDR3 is TGCGCCAGCAGCCTTACCCAGGGTTCAGAGACCCAGTACTTC.

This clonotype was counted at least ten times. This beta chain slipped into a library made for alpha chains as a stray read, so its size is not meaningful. Here the CDR3 DNA reads TGTGCCAGCAGCGCGTCAGGAACAGATACGCAGTATTTT. It is translated as CASSASGTDTQYF. V and J are TRBV7-7 and TRBJ2-3; D is uncertain. The CDR3 consists of 13 residues. From germline, CDR1 is SSHAT and CDR2 FNYEAQ (reference sequence). V shed 5 bases and J shed 3 bases, with 9 bases lying between them. The whole variable domain, remainder taken from reference TRBV7-7 and TRBJ2-3, is GAGVSQSPRYKVTKRGQDVTLRCDPISSHATLYWYQQALGQGPEFLTYFNYEAQPDKSGLPSDRFSAERPEGSISTLTIQRTEQRDSAMYRCASSASGTDTQYFGPGTRLTVL.

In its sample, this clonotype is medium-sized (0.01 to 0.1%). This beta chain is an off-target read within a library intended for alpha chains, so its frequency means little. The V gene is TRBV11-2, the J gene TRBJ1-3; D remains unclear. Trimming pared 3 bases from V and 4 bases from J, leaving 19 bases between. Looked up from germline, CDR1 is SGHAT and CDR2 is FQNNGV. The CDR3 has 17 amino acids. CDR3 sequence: CASSFQRVVRPGNTIYF. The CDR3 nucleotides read TGTGCCAGCAGCTTTCAAAGGGTCGTAAGGCCCGGAAACACCATATATTTT. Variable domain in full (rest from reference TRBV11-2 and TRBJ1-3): EAGVAQSPRYKIIEKRQSVAFWCNPISGHATLYWYQQILGQGPKLLIQFQNNGVVDDSQLPKDRFSAERLKGVDSTLKIQPAKLEDSAVYLCASSFQRVVRPGNTIYFGEGSWLTVV.

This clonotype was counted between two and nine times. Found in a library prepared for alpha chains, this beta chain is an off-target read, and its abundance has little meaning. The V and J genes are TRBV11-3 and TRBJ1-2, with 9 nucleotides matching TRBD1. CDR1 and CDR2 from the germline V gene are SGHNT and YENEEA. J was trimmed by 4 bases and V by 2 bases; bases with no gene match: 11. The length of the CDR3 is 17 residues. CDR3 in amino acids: CASSLWDRDVPFYGYTF. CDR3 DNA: TGTGCCAGCAGCTTATGGGACAGGGACGTTCCCTTCTATGGCTACACCTTC.

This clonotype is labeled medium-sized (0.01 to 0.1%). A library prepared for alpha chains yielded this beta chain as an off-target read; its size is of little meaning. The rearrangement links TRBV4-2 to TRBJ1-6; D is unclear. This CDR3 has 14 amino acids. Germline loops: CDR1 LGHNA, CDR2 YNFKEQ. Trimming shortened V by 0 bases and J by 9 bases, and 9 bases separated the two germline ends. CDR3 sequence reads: CASSQDYAASPLHF. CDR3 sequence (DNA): TGTGCCAGCAGCCAAGATTATGCAGCTTCACCCCTCCACTTT.

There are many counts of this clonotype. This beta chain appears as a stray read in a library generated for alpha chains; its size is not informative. The CDR3 DNA reads TGTGCCAGCAGTCCCCCATACCAGGGGAAAGCTTTCTTT. It codes for CASSPPYQGKAFF. V and J are TRBV25-1 and TRBJ1-1; TRBD1 is a possible D gene (6 bases). Trimming pared 5 bases from V and 9 bases from J, leaving 16 bases between. The CDR3 totals 13 residues. In germline, CDR1 is MGHDK, CDR2 SYGVNS. Full variable domain (outside the CDR3, taken from reference TRBV25-1 and TRBJ1-1): EADIYQTPRYLVIGTGKKITLECSQTMGHDKMYWYQQDPGMELHLIHYSYGVNSTEKGDLSSESTVSRIRTEHFPLTLESARPSHTSQYLCASSPPYQGKAFFGQGTRLTVV.

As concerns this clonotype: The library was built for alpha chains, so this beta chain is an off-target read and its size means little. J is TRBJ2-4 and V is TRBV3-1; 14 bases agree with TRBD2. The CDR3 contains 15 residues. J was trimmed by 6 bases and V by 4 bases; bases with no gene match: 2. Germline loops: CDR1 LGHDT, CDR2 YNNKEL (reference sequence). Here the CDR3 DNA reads TGTGCCAGCAGCCCGGGACTAGCGGGAGCAAACATTCAGTACTTC. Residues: CASSPGLAGANIQYF.

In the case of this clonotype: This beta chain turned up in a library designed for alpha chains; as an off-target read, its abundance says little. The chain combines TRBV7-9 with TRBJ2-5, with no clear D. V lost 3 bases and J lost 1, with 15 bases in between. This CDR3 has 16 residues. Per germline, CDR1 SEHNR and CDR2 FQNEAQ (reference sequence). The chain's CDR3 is CASSLNVGGFQETQYF. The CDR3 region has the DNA TGTGCCAGCAGCTTGAACGTTGGTGGATTCCAAGAGACCCAGTACTTC.

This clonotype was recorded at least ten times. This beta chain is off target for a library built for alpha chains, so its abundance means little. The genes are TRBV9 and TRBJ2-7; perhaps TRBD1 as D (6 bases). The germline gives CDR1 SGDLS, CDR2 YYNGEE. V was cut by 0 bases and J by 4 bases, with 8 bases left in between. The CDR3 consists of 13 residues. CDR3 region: CASSVGGRYEQYF. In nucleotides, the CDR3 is TGTGCCAGCAGCGTAGGGGGGCGATACGAGCAGTACTTC.

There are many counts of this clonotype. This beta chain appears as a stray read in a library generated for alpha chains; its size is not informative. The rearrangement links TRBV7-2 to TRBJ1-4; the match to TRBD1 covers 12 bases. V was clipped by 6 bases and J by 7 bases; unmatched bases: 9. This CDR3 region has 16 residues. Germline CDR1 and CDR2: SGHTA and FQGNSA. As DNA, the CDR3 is TGTGCCAGCAGTCTTACCGGGACAGGGGGCGTTGAAAAACTGTTTTTT. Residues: CASSLTGTGGVEKLFF.

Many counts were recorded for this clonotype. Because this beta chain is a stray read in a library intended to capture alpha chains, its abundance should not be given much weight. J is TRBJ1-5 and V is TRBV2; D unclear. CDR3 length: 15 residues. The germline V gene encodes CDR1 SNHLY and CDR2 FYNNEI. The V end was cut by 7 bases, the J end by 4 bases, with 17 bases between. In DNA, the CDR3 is TGTGCCAGCAACGCCCTTAACCCTTCTAATCAGCCCCAGCATTTT. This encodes CASNALNPSNQPQHF.